This T cell receptor beta chain was recovered during a study of T-cell memory formation after mild COVID-19. Study-wide findings and caveats: CD4+ contracting clones were found mainly in CM and EM, and CD8+ ones in EMRA.

Germline lookup yields CDR1 MGHRA and CDR2 YSYEKL. V lost 1 base and J 5 bases, leaving 6 bases between the germline ends. The CDR3 is made up of 13 amino acids. This clonotype has more than one count but fewer than ten. The antigen remains undetermined. Via MiXCR, TCRdb re-called the 5' RACE reads, giving one row per CDR3 protein. This table holds approximately 560,000 distinct CDR3 sequences, roughly 17% found once. The genes are TRBV4-1 and TRBJ1-5, with D uncertain. The sequence came from an adult woman who had mild COVID-19 (a few samples of this study predate the infection). Cell type and time point are not known. Sequencing was carried out using PBMCs or a T cell subset sorted from them (not recorded which). CDR3 bases: TGCGCCAGCAGCCAAGGGGTTCATCAGCCCCAGCATTTT. Amino acids: CASSQGVHQPQHF.